This T cell receptor beta chain was sequenced during a study of shared T cell receptors in the human thymus. Germline trimming cut 6 bases from V and 4 bases from J; bases unmatched to any gene: 19. Per the germline V gene, CDR1 is SGHRS and CDR2 is YFSETQ. This CDR3 region has 18 residues. Libraries were prepared by immunoSEQ multiplex PCR; TCRdb keeps only in-frame clonotypes and omits some of them. The sample records roughly 560,000 clones, about 84% being singletons. The data also belong to a second study, concerning human thymus T cells. That paper states: It was from resections taken during corrective heart surgery that the thymus tissue came. There appeared to be biased usage of V and J genes in thymic and blood repertoires. A high degree of thymic repertoire overlap among unrelated individuals was reported in related research.

This receptor was obtained from a boy under two years old with a congenital heart defect. The V call is TRBV5-1, the J call TRBJ2-7; TRBD1 agrees at 10 bases. What was sequenced was thymocytes. DNA for the CDR3: TGCGCCAGCACCATGGGGGGCCCCCGGGACAGGGGTCCGTACGAGCAGTACTTC. This translates into CASTMGGPRDRGPYEQYF.